The next 10 T cell receptor beta chains were all read from a single sample in a study of early T cells in non-severe SARS-CoV-2 infection. One entry per CDR3 protein, called by TCRdb with MiXCR from the 5' RACE reads. The table has 55,000 to 70,000 distinct CDR3 sequences, over 5% seen once; the top ten hold roughly 7.1%. Source material: whole blood. The receptors derive from an adult who was a healthcare worker with PCR-confirmed SARS-CoV-2 infection or an uninfected control (not recorded which).

The sample holds many counts of this clonotype. The rearrangement joins TRBV10-3 to TRBJ1-1; weak D call: TRBD1 (6 bases). Germline lookup yields CDR1 ENHRY and CDR2 SYGVKD. This CDR3 region has 13 residues. V shed 3 bases and J shed 4 bases, with 9 bases lying between them. CDR3 sequence (DNA): TGTGCCATCAGTGAAGGGGGGATCACTGAAGCTTTCTTT. Encoded protein: CAISEGGITEAFF.

This clonotype was detected ten times or more. The CDR3 nucleotides read TGTGCCAGCATGCAGGGCGGGAATCAGCCCCAGCATTTT. Translating gives CASMQGGNQPQHF. This sequence joins TRBV2 and TRBJ1-5; D is perhaps TRBD1 (5 bases). Trimming stripped 7 bases from V and 4 bases from J, with 11 bases between. This CDR3 is built from 13 residues. Germline V gene sequence: CDR1 SNHLY, CDR2 FYNNEI.

This clonotype was recorded at least ten times. The V call is TRBV29-1, the J call TRBJ2-1; maybe TRBD2 (5 bases). Germline V gene data show CDR1 as SQVTM and CDR2 as ANQGSEA. The CDR3 runs to 14 residues. Trimming left V 2 bases short and J 1 base short, with 9 bases between. The chain's CDR3 is CSVEPLVSYNEQFF. Here the CDR3 DNA reads TGCAGCGTTGAACCACTAGTTTCCTACAATGAGCAGTTCTTC.

This clonotype has ten or more counts. The genes are TRBV29-1 and TRBJ1-1, with D possibly TRBD1 on 5 matching bases. CDR3 length: 12 amino acids. Looked up from germline, CDR1 is SQVTM and CDR2 is ANQGSEA. The V gene lost 6 bases and the J gene lost 4 bases, with 12 bases spanning the gap. The CDR3 DNA sequence: TGCAGCGTCCCCTCGGGGGGCACTGAAGCTTTCTTT. Encoded protein: CSVPSGGTEAFF.

This clonotype was picked up many times. This rearrangement joins TRBV12-3 or TRBV12-4 to TRBJ1-5; weak D call: TRBD1 (5 bases). The CDR3 extends over 15 amino acids. Trimming took off 4 bases at V and 3 bases at J, with 13 bases between the two ends. CDR3 sequence: CASSYGTASNQPQHF. Here the CDR3 DNA reads TGTGCCAGCAGTTACGGGACCGCTTCCAATCAGCCCCAGCATTTT.

This clonotype came up many times. This chain connects TRBV11-2 to TRBJ2-6; D unresolved. Deletions cut 5 bases from V and 4 bases from J, with 12 bases between. The CDR3 covers 15 residues. Per germline, CDR1 SGHAT and CDR2 FQNNGV. The CDR3 bases are TGTGCCAGCAGCGGTGACCGGTCCGGGGCCAACGTCCTGACTTTC. Its protein is CASSGDRSGANVLTF.

This clonotype was seen many times. J is TRBJ2-5 and V is TRBV10-3, with D possibly TRBD2 on 7 matching bases. Trimming took 6 bases from V and 4 from J, leaving 18 bases between them. The CDR3 runs 15 residues. Germline V gives CDR1 ENHRY, CDR2 SYGVKD. The CDR3 nucleotides are TGTGCCATCAGCCCGGAGGGGGGGGGCCCAGAGACCCAGTACTTC. Encoded protein: CAISPEGGGPETQYF.

This clonotype was observed many times. The chain recombines TRBV4-2 with TRBJ1-5, with D hard to call. The length of the CDR3 is 15 residues. V was shortened by 0 bases and J by 5 bases, with 11 bases between the two germline ends. Germline CDR1 LGHNA, CDR2 YNFKEQ. CDR3 sequence reads: CASSQDMDIDQPQHF. The CDR3 DNA reads as TGTGCCAGCAGCCAAGATATGGATATCGATCAGCCCCAGCATTTT.

In regard to this clonotype: A much more abundant neighbour one base away suggests this may be a read error. Here the CDR3 DNA reads TGTGTCAGCAGTTTGGGGCAGGGTCGCCAAGAGACCCAGTACTTC. Residues: CVSSLGQGRQETQYF. V usage is TRBV28 and J usage is TRBJ2-5; perhaps TRBD1 as D (5 bases). The CDR3 has 15 amino acids. Germline CDR1 MDHEN, CDR2 SYDVKM.

This clonotype was detected ten times or more. The J gene is TRBJ2-5, the V gene TRBV11-2; TRBD2 matches 7 bases. After removal of 5 bases from V and 0 bases from J, the junction contained 9 bases not matched to a gene. CDR1 is SGHAT and CDR2 is FQNNGV in the germline V gene. This CDR3 comprises 16 residues. The CDR3 region has the DNA TGTGCCAGCAGCCCAGATGTGGGGGGGTACCAAGAGACCCAGTACTTC. Amino acids: CASSPDVGGYQETQYF.